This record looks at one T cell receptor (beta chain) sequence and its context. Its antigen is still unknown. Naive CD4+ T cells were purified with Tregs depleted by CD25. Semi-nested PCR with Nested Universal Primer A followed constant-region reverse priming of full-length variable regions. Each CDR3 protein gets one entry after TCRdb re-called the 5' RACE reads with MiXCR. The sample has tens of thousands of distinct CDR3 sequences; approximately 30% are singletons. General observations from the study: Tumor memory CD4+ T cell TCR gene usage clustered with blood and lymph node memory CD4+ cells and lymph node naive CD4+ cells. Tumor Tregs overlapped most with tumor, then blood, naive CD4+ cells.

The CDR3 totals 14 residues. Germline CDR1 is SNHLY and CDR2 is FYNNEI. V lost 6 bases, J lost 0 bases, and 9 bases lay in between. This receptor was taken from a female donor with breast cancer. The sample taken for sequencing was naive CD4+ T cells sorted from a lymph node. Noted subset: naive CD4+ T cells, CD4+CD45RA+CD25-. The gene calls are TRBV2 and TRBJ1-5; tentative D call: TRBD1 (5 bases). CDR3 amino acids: CASRGTYSNQPQHF. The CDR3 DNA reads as TGTGCCAGCAGAGGGACCTATAGCAATCAGCCCCAGCATTTT. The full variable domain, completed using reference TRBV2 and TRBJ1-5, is EPEVTQTPSHQVTQMGQEVILRCVPISNHLYFYWYRQILGQKVEFLVSFYNNEISEKSEIFDDQFSVERPDGSNFTLKIRSTKLEDSAMYFCASRGTYSNQPQHFGDGTRLSIL.